These 16 T cell receptor beta chains share one sample of origin, sequenced in a study of blood T cell repertoires in COVID-19. TCRdb's copy holds only in-frame clones and misses some; the assay was immunoSEQ multiplex PCR. In the table there are approximately 360,000 clones, 70% to 90% of which are singletons. Sequenced sample: PBMCs or T cells enriched from blood (not recorded which). These receptors originate from a man aged 40-49 years in a cohort exposed to, infected with or recovered from COVID-19 (not recorded which).

This chain links TRBV2 with TRBJ1-2, with D perhaps TRBD1 (5 bases). Trimming cost V 7 bases and J 5 bases, with 14 bases left between them. The CDR3 is made up of 13 amino acids. Germline CDR1 and CDR2: SNHLY and FYNNEI. CDR3 sequence (DNA): TGTGCCAGCATCACCATCAGACAGTATGGCTACACCTTC. Amino acids: CASITIRQYGYTF. The entire variable domain, with the rest obtained from reference TRBV2 and TRBJ1-2, is as follows: EPEVTQTPSHQVTQMGQEVILRCVPISNHLYFYWYRQILGQKVEFLVSFYNNEISEKSEIFDDQFSVERPDGSNFTLKIRSTKLEDSAMYFCASITIRQYGYTFGSGTRLTVV.

The sample holds a few counts of this clone. This sequence joins TRBV18 and TRBJ1-1; D may be TRBD1 (5 bases). V lost 6 bases, J lost 4 bases, and 15 bases lay in between. CDR1 and CDR2 from the germline V gene are KGHSH and LQKENI. This CDR3 has 14 residues. CDR3 sequence reads: CASSPDTRSTEAFF. As DNA, the CDR3 is TGTGCCAGCTCTCCGGACACCCGGAGCACTGAAGCTTTCTTT.

This sequence joins TRBV19 and TRBJ1-5, with D hard to call. This CDR3 contains 13 residues. The germline V gene has CDR1 LNHDA and CDR2 SQIVND (reference sequence). The V gene lost 4 bases and the J gene lost 5 bases, with 9 bases spanning the gap. CDR3: CASSRARDQPQHF. DNA for the CDR3: TGTGCCAGTAGTAGGGCCAGAGATCAGCCCCAGCATTTT.

This rearrangement joins TRBV15 to TRBJ1-6, with 10 positions matching TRBD1. J lost 7 bases, V lost 3 bases, and 12 bases had no gene match. From germline, CDR1 is LNHNV and CDR2 YYDKDF (reference sequence). This CDR3 spans 18 amino acids. The DNA for the CDR3 is TGTGCCACCAGCAGGAATTATAGACAGGGGGCAAAGAATTCACCCCTCCACTTT. Its translation is CATSRNYRQGAKNSPLHF.

This clone was seen a handful of times. The V call is TRBV27, the J call TRBJ2-7, with D possibly TRBD2 on 6 matching bases. Germline V gene data show CDR1 as MNHEY and CDR2 as SMNVEV (reference sequence). This CDR3 comprises 15 residues. Trimming left V 0 bases short and J 2 bases short, with 11 bases between. CDR3 sequence: CASSLSGEAPYEQYF. CDR3 nucleotide sequence: TGTGCCAGCAGTTTATCGGGGGAGGCCCCCTACGAGCAGTACTTC.

This rearrangement joins TRBV5-5 to TRBJ2-3; D not certain. Trimming pared 3 bases from V and 2 bases from J, leaving 7 bases between. This CDR3 has 13 residues. The V gene's germline CDR1 is SGHKS and CDR2 YYEKEE (reference sequence). In DNA form, the CDR3 reads TGTGCCAGCAGCTGGCAGAACACAGATACGCAGTATTTT. Protein product: CASSWQNTDTQYF.

This chain links TRBV2 with TRBJ2-2, with 9 bases lining up with TRBD2. This CDR3 is built from 15 residues. Germline V gives CDR1 SNHLY, CDR2 FYNNEI. After removal of 7 bases from V and 7 bases from J, the junction contained 10 bases not matched to a gene. CDR3 region: CASKGGREGFGELFF. The CDR3 DNA sequence: TGTGCCAGCAAAGGAGGGCGGGAGGGCTTCGGGGAGCTGTTTTTT.

V gene TRBV3-1 (or the pseudogene TRBV3-2) combines with J gene TRBJ1-2; no clear D gene. Trimming shortened V by 1 base and J by 7 bases, and 10 bases separated the two germline ends. This CDR3 has 13 amino acids. Germline CDR1 is LGHDT and CDR2 is YNNKEL (reference sequence). DNA for the CDR3: TGTGCCAGCAGCCAAGTAGGTGCGGTTGGCTACACCTTC. Its translation: CASSQVGAVGYTF.

This chain connects TRBV9 to TRBJ2-1; D may be TRBD2 (6 bases). Germline lookup yields CDR1 SGDLS and CDR2 YYNGEE. V was clipped by 4 bases and J by 0 bases, with 14 bases between them. This CDR3 contains 16 residues. In DNA, the CDR3 is TGTGCCAGCAGCTCGGGGACTTTGAGCTCCTACAATGAGCAGTTCTTC. This codes for CASSSGTLSSYNEQFF.

The chain links TRBV9 to TRBJ1-5, with TRBD1 as a possible D gene (5 bases). The length of the CDR3 is 14 residues. Germline values: CDR1 SGDLS, CDR2 YYNGEE. Trimming left V 2 bases short and J 0 bases short, with 6 bases between. CDR3 amino acids: CASSVQGSNQPQHF. The CDR3 DNA is TGTGCCAGCAGCGTTCAGGGTAGCAATCAGCCCCAGCATTTT.

This clone came up once. The V call is TRBV11-1, the J call TRBJ1-1; D might be TRBD1 (5 bases). Trimming cost V 5 bases and J 6 bases, with 7 bases left between them. This CDR3 is 11 amino acids long. Germline loops: CDR1 SGHAT, CDR2 FQDESV (reference sequence). CDR3 region: CASSRGAEAFF. The CDR3 nucleotides are TGTGCCAGCAGCCGGGGGGCTGAAGCTTTCTTT.

The chain links TRBV7-2 to TRBJ2-5; TRBD1 might be the D (5 bases). The length of the CDR3 is 16 residues. The V and J ends lost 0 bases and 5 bases respectively, with 16 bases between them. From germline, CDR1 is SGHTA and CDR2 FQGNSA. The CDR3 is CASSLAGQGVVETQYF. DNA of the CDR3: TGTGCCAGCAGCTTAGCGGGGCAGGGTGTTGTTGAGACCCAGTACTTC.

The chain recombines TRBV5-1 with TRBJ2-7; D is perhaps TRBD1 (7 bases). Per germline, CDR1 SGHRS and CDR2 YFSETQ. This CDR3 has 20 amino acids. V lost 4 bases and J 5 bases, leaving 34 bases between the germline ends. CDR3 coding DNA: TGCGCCAGCAGCCCATGGGACAGCCGGGACTCGCTGTGGCCGGTCCACGAGCAGTACTTC. As protein: CASSPWDSRDSLWPVHEQYF.

V gene TRBV21-1 combines with J gene TRBJ2-1; the table's TRBD2 call for D was not verified on the DNA. TRBV21-1 is an annotated pseudogene. The CDR3 has 13 amino acids. Here the CDR3 DNA reads TGTGCCAGCAGCACAGGACTACCGAATGAGCAGTTCTTC. The encoded protein is CASSTGLPNEQFF.

The chain carries TRBV5-1 and TRBJ1-1; D gene uncertain. The germline V and J ends were trimmed by 1 base and 0 bases, with 10 bases remaining between them. Germline V lookup: CDR1 SGHRS, CDR2 YFSETQ. This CDR3 contains 15 residues. CDR3 sequence reads: CASSLSYSLNTEAFF. CDR3 nucleotides: TGCGCCAGCAGCTTGTCCTATAGCCTGAACACTGAAGCTTTCTTT.

This clone was detected a few times. Different DNA sequences within this sample yield the same CDR3. The rearrangement links TRBV28 to TRBJ1-2; D is unresolved. Per the germline V gene, CDR1 is MDHEN and CDR2 is SYDVKM. The V end lost 5 bases, the J end lost 1 base, and 8 bases lay between the germline ends. This CDR3 comprises 13 residues. The CDR3 DNA follows: TGTGCCAGCAGTACCCCCGGTAACTATGGCTACACCTTC. Encoded protein: CASSTPGNYGYTF.